This TCR beta chain was profiled in a study of blood T cell repertoires in COVID-19. At the level of the study: Some COVID-19 samples were acute and others convalescent; all came from the United States, Italy and Spain. Nucleic acid was either cDNA or gDNA, and it came from T cells, B-cell-depleted T cells, or PBMCs.

There are 13 residues in the CDR3. On this clone: Germline and junction disagree at one end, which may indicate a read error. Other DNA variants within this sample encode the same CDR3.

Source study methods: By means of reference gene primer amplification, nucleated cell counts were estimated. Profiled with immunoSEQ multiplex PCR; TCRdb holds only in-frame clones, not every one. V and J calls and clone size are as listed in that table; D and trimming were resolved from the DNA. The sample contains tens of thousands of clones, about 85% of which appear only once. The sample comprised peripheral blood. J is TRBJ2-6 and V is TRBV12-3 or TRBV12-4; D is possibly TRBD1 (5 bases). The TCR sequence derives from a human donor with acute or convalescent COVID-19. The donor label of this sample is uncertain. The CDR3 DNA reads as TGTGCCAGCAGTTCTTCTGGGGCCAACGTCTTGACTTTC. It specifies CASSSSGANVLTF.